This TCR beta chain derives from a study of T cell repertoires in cytomegalovirus infection. Study conclusions and caveats: Predominance within the ex vivo response was attributable to HLA-C-restricted CMV-specific TCR beta clonotypes.

MiXCR, run by TCRdb on the reads, gives a single entry per CDR3 protein. In the table there are 700,000 to 950,000 distinct CDR3 sequences, about 33% of which are singletons. There are many counts of this clonotype. Its antigen is unknown. This specimen was cultured CD8+ T cells from PBMCs, taken from culture after CMV antigen stimulation. The clonotype comes from a human donor in good health (CMV status not recorded). Some clones in this sample may be carry-over from other donors' samples.

CDR3 in DNA: TGTGCCAGCAGCTTAGTCGGGGAACAAGGAGATACGCAGTATTTT. Its translation: CASSLVGEQGDTQYF. The chain recombines TRBV7-6 with TRBJ2-3; D may be TRBD2 (5 bases). V was cut by 1 base and J by 5 bases, with 13 bases left in between. This CDR3 spans 15 amino acids. Germline CDR1 reads SGHVS; CDR2 reads FNYEAQ.